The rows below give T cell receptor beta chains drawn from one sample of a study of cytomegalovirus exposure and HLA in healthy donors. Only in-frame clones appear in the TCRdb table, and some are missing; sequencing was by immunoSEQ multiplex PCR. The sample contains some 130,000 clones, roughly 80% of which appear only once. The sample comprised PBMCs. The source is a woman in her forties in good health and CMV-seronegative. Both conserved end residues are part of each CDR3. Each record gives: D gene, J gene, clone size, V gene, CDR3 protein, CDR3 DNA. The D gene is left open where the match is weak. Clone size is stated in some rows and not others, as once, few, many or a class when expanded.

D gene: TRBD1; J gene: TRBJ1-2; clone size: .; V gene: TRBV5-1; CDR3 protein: CASSFNRDSPNYTF; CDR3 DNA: TGCGCCAGCAGCTTCAACCGGGACAGCCCGAACTACACCTTC
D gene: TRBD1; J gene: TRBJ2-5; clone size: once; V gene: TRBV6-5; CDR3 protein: CASWGRGRETQYF; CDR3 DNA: TGTGCCAGCTGGGGCAGGGGGCGAGAGACCCAGTACTTC
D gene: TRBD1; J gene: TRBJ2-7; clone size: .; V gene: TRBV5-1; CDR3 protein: CASSVTGRVEQYF; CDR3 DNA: TGCGCCAGCAGCGTGACAGGGCGAGTCGAGCAGTACTTC
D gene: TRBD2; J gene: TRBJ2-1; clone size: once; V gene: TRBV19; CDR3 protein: CASRLGGDEQFF; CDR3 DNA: TGTGCCAGTAGACTGGGGGGGGATGAGCAGTTCTTC
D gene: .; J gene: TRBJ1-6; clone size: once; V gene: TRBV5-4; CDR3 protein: CASSLDRQNSPLHF; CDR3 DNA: TGTGCCAGCAGCTTGGACAGGCAGAATTCACCCCTCCACTTT
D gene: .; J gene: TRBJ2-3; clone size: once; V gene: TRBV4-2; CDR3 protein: CASRRTHDDTQYF; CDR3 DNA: TGTGCCAGCAGGCGGACTCACGATGATACGCAGTATTTT
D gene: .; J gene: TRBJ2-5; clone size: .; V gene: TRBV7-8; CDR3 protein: CASSAQRGEETQYF; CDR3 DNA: TGTGCCAGCAGCGCCCAACGGGGTGAAGAGACCCAGTACTTC
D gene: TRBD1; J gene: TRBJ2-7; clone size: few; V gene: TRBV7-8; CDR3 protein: CASSGDRGVGQYF; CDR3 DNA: TGTGCCAGCAGCGGCGACAGGGGGGTAGGGCAGTACTTC
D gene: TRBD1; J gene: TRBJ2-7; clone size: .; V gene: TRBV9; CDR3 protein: CASSVGDSTYEQYF; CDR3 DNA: TGTGCCAGCAGCGTGGGGGACAGCACCTACGAGCAGTACTTC
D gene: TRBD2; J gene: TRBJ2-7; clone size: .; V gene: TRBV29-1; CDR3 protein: CSVALGTSGSYEQYF; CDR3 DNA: TGCAGCGTTGCCTTGGGGACTAGCGGGAGCTACGAGCAGTACTTC
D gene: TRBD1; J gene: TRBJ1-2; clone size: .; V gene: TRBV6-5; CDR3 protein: CASRPRTGPSYGYTF; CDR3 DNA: TGTGCCAGCAGACCCAGGACAGGGCCCTCCTATGGCTACACCTTC
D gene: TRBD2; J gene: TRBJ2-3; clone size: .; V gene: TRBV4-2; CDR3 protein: CASSQGVGLGGSDTQYF; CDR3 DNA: TGTGCCAGCAGCCAAGGGGTAGGACTAGGCGGGTCAGATACGCAGTATTTT
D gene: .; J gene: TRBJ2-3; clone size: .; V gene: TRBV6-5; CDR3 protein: CASSYEAGGTDTQYF; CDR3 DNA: TGTGCCAGCAGTTACGAGGCAGGGGGCACAGATACGCAGTATTTT
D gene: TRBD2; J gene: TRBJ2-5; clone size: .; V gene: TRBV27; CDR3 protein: CASRLSWGLAVQETQYF; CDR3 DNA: TGTGCCAGCCGTTTATCTTGGGGACTAGCGGTCCAAGAGACCCAGTACTTC
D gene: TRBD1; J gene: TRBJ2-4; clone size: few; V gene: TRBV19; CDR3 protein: CASSAGTGFVKNIQYF; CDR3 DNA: TGTGCCAGTAGCGCCGGGACAGGGTTCGTCAAAAACATTCAGTACTTC
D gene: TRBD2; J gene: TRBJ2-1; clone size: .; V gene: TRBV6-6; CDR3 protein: CASSTTSGSYNEQFF; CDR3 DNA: TGTGCCAGCAGTACCACTAGCGGGAGCTACAATGAGCAGTTCTTC
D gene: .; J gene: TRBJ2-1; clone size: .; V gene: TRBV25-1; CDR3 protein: CASSQMGHYNEQFF; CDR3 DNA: TGTGCCTCCTCCCAGATGGGCCATTACAATGAGCAGTTCTTC
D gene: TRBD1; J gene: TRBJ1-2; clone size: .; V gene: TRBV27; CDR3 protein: CASSGRTGDGYTF; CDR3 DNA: TGTGCCAGCAGTGGTCGGACAGGGGATGGCTACACCTTC
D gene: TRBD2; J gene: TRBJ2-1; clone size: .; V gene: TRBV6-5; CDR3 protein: CASSFSSGTYEQFF; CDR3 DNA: TGTGCCAGCAGTTTTTCTAGCGGGACGTATGAGCAGTTCTTC
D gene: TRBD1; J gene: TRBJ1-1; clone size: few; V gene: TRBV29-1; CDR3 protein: CSVEGEGRGPTEAFF; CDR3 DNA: TGCAGCGTTGAGGGGGAGGGCAGGGGGCCCACTGAAGCTTTCTTT
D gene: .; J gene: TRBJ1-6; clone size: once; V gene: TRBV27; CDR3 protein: CASSFQGQDSPLHF; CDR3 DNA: TGTGCCAGCAGTTTCCAGGGACAAGATTCACCCCTCCACTTT
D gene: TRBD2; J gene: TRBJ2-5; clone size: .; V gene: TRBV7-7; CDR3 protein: CASGLAGRETQYF; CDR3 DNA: TGTGCTAGCGGACTAGCGGGGAGGGAGACCCAGTACTTC
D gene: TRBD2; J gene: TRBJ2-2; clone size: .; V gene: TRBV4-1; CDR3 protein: CASSQGSLAEMNTGELFF; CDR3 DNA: TGCGCCAGCAGCCAAGGGTCACTAGCGGAAATGAACACCGGGGAGCTGTTTTTT
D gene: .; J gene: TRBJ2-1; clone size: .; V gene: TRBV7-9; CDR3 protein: CAAPERFF; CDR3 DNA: TGTGCCGCCCCGGAGCGGTTCTTC
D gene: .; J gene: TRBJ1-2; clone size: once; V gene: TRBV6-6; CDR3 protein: CASRRDRGSNYGYTF; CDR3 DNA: TGTGCCAGCAGAAGGGATCGGGGTTCTAACTATGGCTACACCTTC
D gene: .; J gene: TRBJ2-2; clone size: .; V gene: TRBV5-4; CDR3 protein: CASSRTGYTGELFF; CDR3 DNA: TGTGCCAGCAGCAGAACAGGGTACACCGGGGAGCTGTTTTTT
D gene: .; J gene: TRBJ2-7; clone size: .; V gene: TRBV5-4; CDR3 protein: CASSLLGATGTLRDEQYF; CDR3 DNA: TGTGCCAGCAGCTTGCTCGGGGCGACAGGAACTTTGAGGGACGAGCAGTACTTC
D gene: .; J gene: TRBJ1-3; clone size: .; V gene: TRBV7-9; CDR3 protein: CASSPGGQYSGNTIYF; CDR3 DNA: TGTGCCAGCAGCCCGGGGGGGCAGTACTCTGGAAACACCATATATTTT
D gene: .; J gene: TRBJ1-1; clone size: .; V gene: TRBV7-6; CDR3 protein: CASSPTQLGRTANTEAFF; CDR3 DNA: TGTGCCAGCAGCCCTACCCAACTCGGACGGACTGCGAACACTGAAGCTTTCTTT
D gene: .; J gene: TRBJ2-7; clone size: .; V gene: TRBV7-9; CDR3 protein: CASSSGYQDGYEQYF; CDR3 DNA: TGTGCCAGCAGCTCCGGCTACCAGGATGGCTACGAGCAGTACTTC
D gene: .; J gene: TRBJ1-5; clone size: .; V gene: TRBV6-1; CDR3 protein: CASSDRGQHNQPQHF; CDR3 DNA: TGTGCCAGCAGTGATCGTGGACAGCACAATCAGCCCCAGCATTTT
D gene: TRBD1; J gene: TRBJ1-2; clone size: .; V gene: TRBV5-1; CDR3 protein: CASSGTASYGYTF; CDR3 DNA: TGCGCCAGCTCCGGGACAGCCTCTTATGGCTACACCTTC
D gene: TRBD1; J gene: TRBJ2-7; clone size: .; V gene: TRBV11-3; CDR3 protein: CASSLGTGSEQYF; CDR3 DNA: TGTGCCAGCAGCTTAGGGACAGGGTCCGAGCAGTACTTC
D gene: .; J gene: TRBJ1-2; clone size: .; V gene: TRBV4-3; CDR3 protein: CASSQGGTYNGYTF; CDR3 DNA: TGCGCCAGCAGCCAAGGGGGCACTTATAATGGCTACACCTTC
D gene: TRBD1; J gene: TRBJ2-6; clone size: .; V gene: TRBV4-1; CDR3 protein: CASSQALGTGGFGANVLTF; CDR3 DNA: TGCGCCAGCAGCCAAGCCCTCGGGACAGGGGGCTTTGGGGCCAACGTCCTGACTTTC
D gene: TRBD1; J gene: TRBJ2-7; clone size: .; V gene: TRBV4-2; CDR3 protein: CASSPRDRAYEQYF; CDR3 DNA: TGTGCCAGCAGCCCCCGGGACAGGGCCTACGAGCAGTACTTC
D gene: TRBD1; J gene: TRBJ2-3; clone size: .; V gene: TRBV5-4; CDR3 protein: CASSSLGDRGGTDTQYF; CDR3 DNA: TGTGCCAGCAGCTCCCTAGGGGACAGGGGCGGGACAGATACGCAGTATTTT
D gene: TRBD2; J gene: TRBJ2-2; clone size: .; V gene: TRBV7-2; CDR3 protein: CASSPSGVNTGELFF; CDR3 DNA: TGTGCCAGCAGCCCTAGCGGGGTGAACACCGGGGAGCTGTTTTTT
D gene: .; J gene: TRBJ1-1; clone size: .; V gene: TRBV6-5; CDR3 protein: CASTSRQEIQTEAFF; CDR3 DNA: TGTGCCAGCACCTCAAGACAGGAGATACAGACTGAAGCTTTCTTT
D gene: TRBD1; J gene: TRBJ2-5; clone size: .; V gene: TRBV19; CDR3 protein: CASASDRGRETQYF; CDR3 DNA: TGTGCCAGTGCCTCGGACAGGGGGCGAGAGACCCAGTACTTC
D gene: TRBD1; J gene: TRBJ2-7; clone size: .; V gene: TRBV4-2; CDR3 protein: CASSQGRTGGSDEQYF; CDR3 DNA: TGTGCCAGCAGCCAAGGTAGGACAGGGGGCTCCGACGAGCAGTACTTC
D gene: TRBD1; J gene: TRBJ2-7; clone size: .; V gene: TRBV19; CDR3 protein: CASSLTGTGLYEQYF; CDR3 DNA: TGTGCCAGTAGTTTGACCGGGACAGGGTTGTACGAGCAGTACTTC
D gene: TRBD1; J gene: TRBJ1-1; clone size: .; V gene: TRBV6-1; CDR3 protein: CASMEGAGTEAFF; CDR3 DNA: TGTGCCAGCATGGAGGGGGCAGGCACTGAAGCTTTCTTT
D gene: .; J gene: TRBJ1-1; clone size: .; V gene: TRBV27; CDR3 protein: CASSPGRETTEAFF; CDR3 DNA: TGTGCCAGCAGTCCCGGGAGAGAGACCACTGAAGCTTTCTTT
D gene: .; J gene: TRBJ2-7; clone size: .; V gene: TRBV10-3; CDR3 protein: CAISDPTGHEQYF; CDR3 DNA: TGTGCCATCAGCGATCCGACAGGACACGAGCAGTACTTC
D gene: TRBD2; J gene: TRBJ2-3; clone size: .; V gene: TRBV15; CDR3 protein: CATSRDIPRRTSGRATDTQYF; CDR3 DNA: TGTGCCACCAGCAGAGACATCCCCCGAAGGACTAGCGGGAGGGCCACAGATACGCAGTATTTT
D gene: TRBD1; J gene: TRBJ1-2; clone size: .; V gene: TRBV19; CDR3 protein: CASRSMGTGPNLYGYTF; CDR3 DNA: TGTGCCAGTAGAAGCATGGGGACAGGCCCTAACCTATATGGCTACACCTTC
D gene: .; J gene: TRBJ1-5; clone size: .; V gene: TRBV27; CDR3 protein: CASSLRGGNQPQHF; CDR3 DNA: TGTGCCAGCAGTTTAAGGGGGGGAAATCAGCCCCAGCATTTT
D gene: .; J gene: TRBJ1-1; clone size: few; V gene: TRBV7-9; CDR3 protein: CASLRDMGINTEAFF; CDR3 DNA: TGTGCCAGCTTACGGGACATGGGAATAAACACTGAAGCTTTCTTT
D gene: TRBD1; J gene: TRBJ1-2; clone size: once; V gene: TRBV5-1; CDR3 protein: CASSLARGLGYYGYTF; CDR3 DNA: TGCGCCAGCAGCTTGGCCAGGGGGCTGGGATACTATGGCTACACCTTC
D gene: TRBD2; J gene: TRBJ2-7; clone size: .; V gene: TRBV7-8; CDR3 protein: CASSPTSGGSNEQYF; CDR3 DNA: TGTGCCAGCAGCCCCACTAGCGGGGGGTCCAACGAGCAGTACTTC
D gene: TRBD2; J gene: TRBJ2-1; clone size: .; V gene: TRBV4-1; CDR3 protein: CASSQVFISGLAEGGQFF; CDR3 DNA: TGCGCCAGCAGCCAAGTATTCATCAGCGGACTAGCGGAGGGGGGGCAGTTCTTC
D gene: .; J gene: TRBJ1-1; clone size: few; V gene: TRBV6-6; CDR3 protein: CASSYSGGRNTEAFF; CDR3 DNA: TGTGCCAGCAGTTACTCAGGGGGACGGAACACTGAAGCTTTCTTT
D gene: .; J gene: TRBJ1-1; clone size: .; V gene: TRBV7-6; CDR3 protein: CASSVTRNTEAFF; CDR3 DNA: TGTGCCAGCAGCGTGACACGTAACACTGAAGCTTTCTTT
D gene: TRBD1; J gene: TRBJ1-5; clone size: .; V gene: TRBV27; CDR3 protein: CASSPGTGLSNQPQHF; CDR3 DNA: TGTGCCAGCAGTCCCGGGACAGGGCTTAGCAATCAGCCCCAGCATTTT
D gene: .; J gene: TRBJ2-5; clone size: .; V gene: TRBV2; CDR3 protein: CASSDGTQYF; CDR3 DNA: TGTGCCAGCAGTGACGGGACCCAGTACTTC
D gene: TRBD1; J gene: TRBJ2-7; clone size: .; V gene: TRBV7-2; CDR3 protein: CASSEPGQGSSYEQYF; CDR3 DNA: TGTGCCAGCAGCGAACCGGGACAGGGGTCGTCCTACGAGCAGTACTTC
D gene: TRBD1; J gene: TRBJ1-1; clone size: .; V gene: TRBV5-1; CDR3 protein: CASSLVRGPEAFF; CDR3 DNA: TGCGCCAGCAGCTTGGTGAGGGGGCCTGAAGCTTTCTTT
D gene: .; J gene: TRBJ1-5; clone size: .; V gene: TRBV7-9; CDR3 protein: CASSPPGAGDQPQHF; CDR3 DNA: TGTGCCAGCAGCCCACCGGGGGCGGGGGACCAGCCCCAGCATTTT
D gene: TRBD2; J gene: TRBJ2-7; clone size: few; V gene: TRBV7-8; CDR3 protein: CASSPLTSGVRSEQYF; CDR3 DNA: TGTGCCAGCAGCCCTTTAACTAGCGGGGTACGTAGCGAGCAGTACTTC